The clone carrying this T cell receptor beta chain was observed a handful of times. Its antigen is currently unknown. This specimen belongs to a study of cytomegalovirus exposure and HLA in healthy donors. Study in general: Drawn from HLA-typed donors, 65 million to 100 million unique TCRs were held in an early data release.

Germline CDR1 reads SNHLY; CDR2 reads FYNNEI. V shed 6 bases, J shed 1 base, and the junction held 8 bases outside the gene matches. The CDR3 is 15 amino acids. Study-wide findings and caveats: Productive status was seen about 87% or about 30% of the time for most TCR beta V segments in an earlier analysis.

Researchers ran the PCR with 60 Vbeta and 13 Jbeta primers. Assay: immunoSEQ multiplex PCR; the TCRdb copy retains only in-frame clones and omits some. Of roughly 90,000 clones listed, roughly 82% are singletons. This rearrangement joins TRBV2 to TRBJ1-1; the match to TRBD1 covers 7 bases. The sequence was collected from a man aged 25-40 years in good health and CMV-seropositive. The sample comprised PBMCs. CDR3 DNA: TGTGCCAGCAGCGAAAGGGGACAGTCGAACACTGAAGCTTTCTTT. It translates to CASSERGQSNTEAFF.